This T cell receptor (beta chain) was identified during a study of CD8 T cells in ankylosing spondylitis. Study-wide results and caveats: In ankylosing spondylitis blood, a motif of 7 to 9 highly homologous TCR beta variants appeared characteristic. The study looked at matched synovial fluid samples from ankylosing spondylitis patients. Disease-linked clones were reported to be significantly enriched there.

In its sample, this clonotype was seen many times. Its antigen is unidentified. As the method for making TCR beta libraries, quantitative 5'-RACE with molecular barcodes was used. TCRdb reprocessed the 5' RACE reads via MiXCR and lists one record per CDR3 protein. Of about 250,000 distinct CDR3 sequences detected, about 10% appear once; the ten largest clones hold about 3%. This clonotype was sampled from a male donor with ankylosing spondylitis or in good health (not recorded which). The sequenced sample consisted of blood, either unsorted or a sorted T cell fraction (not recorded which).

CDR3 residues: CASSEGGGGSYNEQFF. The CDR3 DNA follows: TGTGCCAGCAGTGAAGGCGGGGGGGGATCCTACAATGAGCAGTTCTTC. This sequence joins TRBV6-1 and TRBJ2-1, with TRBD2 matching over 9 bases. Germline V gene lookup returns CDR1 MNHNS and CDR2 SASEGT. The CDR3 has 16 amino acids. With V trimmed by 1 base and J by 1 base, 2 bases remained unmatched.